These 24 T cell receptor beta chains came from one sample sequenced in a study of T cell responses to AZD1222 COVID-19 vaccine. The protocol was immunoSEQ multiplex PCR, while the TCRdb copy is restricted to in-frame clones and leaves out a portion. The sample includes tens of thousands of clones, around 82% seen only once; the top ten take 26%. Sequenced here: peripheral blood, sampled 28 days after the second AZD1222 dose. The receptors were gathered from an adult who received the AZD1222 COVID-19 vaccine.

The chain's CDR3 is CASSLQGLAGTDTQYF. The CDR3 coding sequence is TGTGCCAGCAGTTTACAGGGACTAGCGGGGACAGATACGCAGTATTTT. The V call is TRBV27, the J call TRBJ2-3, with 13 bases aligning to TRBD2. The V segment lost 2 bases and the J segment 3 bases; nucleotides outside the gene matches: 2. From germline, CDR1 is MNHEY and CDR2 SMNVEV (reference sequence). CDR3 length: 16 residues.

In nucleotides, the CDR3 is TGTGCCAGCTCACCACTCCCTGTCCCGGACAGACAGATTCTACAAGAGACCCAGTACTTC. This encodes CASSPLPVPDRQILQETQYF. The chain links TRBV18 to TRBJ2-5; possibly TRBD1 for D (6 bases). The CDR3 is 20 residues long. Germline lookup yields CDR1 KGHSH and CDR2 LQKENI. V shed 1 base and J shed 2 bases, with 26 bases lying between them.

The gene calls are TRBV28 and TRBJ2-7, with 8 bases that match TRBD1. CDR1 and CDR2 (germline): MDHEN, SYDVKM. V lost 6 bases and J lost 7; bases outside the gene matches: 8. This CDR3 region has 13 residues. The CDR3 nucleotides are TGTGCCAGCAGGGACAGGGCGGTTAGGGAGCAGTACTTC. It specifies CASRDRAVREQYF.

This rearrangement joins TRBV12-3 or TRBV12-4 to TRBJ2-7; D possibly corresponds to TRBD2 (5 bases). The ends were cut back, 5 bases at V and 5 bases at J, with 10 bases in the middle. This CDR3 has 12 residues. The CDR3 DNA is TGTGCCAGCAGTATTACTAGAGACGAGCAGTACTTC. Amino acids: CASSITRDEQYF.

V gene TRBV9 combines with J gene TRBJ1-3; D gene ambiguous. This CDR3 has 13 residues. Trimming shortened V by 3 bases and J by 0 bases, and 4 bases separated the two germline ends. Germline CDR1 SGDLS, CDR2 YYNGEE. The CDR3 nucleotides are TGTGCCAGCAGCGCCTTCTCTGGAAACACCATATATTTT. Translating gives CASSAFSGNTIYF.

The chain couples TRBV28 to TRBJ2-5; 13 bases map to TRBD2. Germline V gives CDR1 MDHEN, CDR2 SYDVKM. Germline trimming cut 5 bases from V and 5 bases from J; bases unmatched to any gene: 5. This CDR3 spans 15 amino acids. CDR3 protein: CASSLRLAGGETQYF. In nucleotides, the CDR3 is TGTGCCAGCAGTCTTAGACTAGCGGGAGGCGAGACCCAGTACTTC.

The chain links TRBV27 to TRBJ2-7; 14 nucleotides align to TRBD2. This CDR3 region has 16 residues. The V segment lost 5 bases and the J segment 4 bases; nucleotides outside the gene matches: 7. Germline CDR1 and CDR2: MNHEY and SMNVEV (reference sequence). CDR3 sequence reads: CASSPMTSGRGYEQYF. The CDR3 DNA is TGTGCCAGCAGTCCAATGACTAGCGGGAGGGGTTACGAGCAGTACTTC.

The chain uses TRBV27 and TRBJ1-1, with D maybe TRBD1 (6 bases). V lost 2 bases, J lost 4 bases, and 20 bases lay in between. The length of the CDR3 is 17 residues. The V gene's germline CDR1 is MNHEY and CDR2 SMNVEV (reference sequence). In DNA, the CDR3 is TGTGCCAGCAGTTTAAGTGTCTCCTACAGGGAAGGCACTGAAGCTTTCTTT. Its protein product is CASSLSVSYREGTEAFF.

A few counts support this clone. The chain links TRBV6-5 to TRBJ1-1; D might be TRBD1 (6 bases). Germline V gene sequence: CDR1 MNHEY, CDR2 SVGAGI. V was clipped by 3 bases and J by 4 bases, with 9 bases between them. The CDR3 has 13 residues. The CDR3 loop is CASSYVGGTEAFF. The CDR3 DNA reads TGTGCCAGCAGTTATGTAGGGGGCACTGAAGCTTTCTTT.

J is TRBJ1-5 and V is TRBV29-1; TRBD1 agrees at 9 bases. Germline assignment: CDR1 SQVTM and CDR2 ANQGSEA. The CDR3 is made up of 14 amino acids. The V and J ends lost 5 bases and 3 bases, in that order; junction bases with no gene match: 5. Here the CDR3 DNA reads TGCAGCGTTCGAACAGGGGGCTACAATCAGCCCCAGCATTTT. Translation gives CSVRTGGYNQPQHF.

The chain is built from TRBV13 and TRBJ2-3, with TRBD2 as a possible D gene (5 bases). The CDR3 runs to 16 residues. Looked up from germline, CDR1 is PRHDT and CDR2 is FYEKMQ (reference sequence). The V gene lost 1 base and the J gene lost 5 bases, with 16 bases spanning the gap. In DNA, the CDR3 is TGTGCCAGCAGCTTAGTCTACAGCGGAACGGAAGATACGCAGTATTTT. Translated: CASSLVYSGTEDTQYF. Based on the CDR3 plus reference TRBV13 and TRBJ2-3, the full variable domain is AAGVIQSPRHLIKEKRETATLKCYPIPRHDTVYWYQQGPGQDPQFLISFYEKMQSDKGSIPDRFSAQQFSDYHSELNMSSLELGDSALYFCASSLVYSGTEDTQYFGPGTRLTVL.

The chain links TRBV5-1 to TRBJ2-1; D gene unclear. CDR1 SGHRS and CDR2 YFSETQ come from the germline V gene. V lost 5 bases and J lost 7, with 10 bases in between. This CDR3 has 12 residues. This CDR3 reads CASSRLLNEQFF. The CDR3, as DNA: TGCGCCAGCAGTAGGCTGCTGAATGAGCAGTTCTTC.

V is TRBV2 and J is TRBJ1-1; D unclear. CDR1 is SNHLY, CDR2 FYNNEI, per germline. CDR3 length equals 13 residues. With 5 bases removed from V and 1 base from J, the gap between germline ends came to 8 bases. The CDR3 region is CASSQGWNTEAFF. The DNA of the CDR3 is TGTGCCAGCAGTCAAGGATGGAACACTGAAGCTTTCTTT.

This clone has a single count. The V and J genes are TRBV6-2 or TRBV6-3 and TRBJ2-3; no reliable D call. The V gene's germline CDR1 is MNHEY and CDR2 SVGEGT. The V and J ends lost 0 bases and 0 bases respectively, with 7 bases between them. CDR3 size: 15 residues. This CDR3 reads CASSYSKSSTDTQYF. As DNA, the CDR3 is TGTGCCAGCAGTTACTCGAAGTCCAGCACAGATACGCAGTATTTT.

The chain has TRBV3-1 (or the pseudogene TRBV3-2) and TRBJ1-1; D gene ambiguous. With 0 bases removed from V and 5 bases from J, the gap between germline ends came to 16 bases. Germline-derived CDR1 and CDR2 are LGHDT and YNNKEL (reference sequence). The CDR3 spans 16 residues. The CDR3 loop reads CASSQDLEPLGTEAFF. The CDR3 DNA reads as TGTGCCAGCAGCCAAGATCTGGAACCTCTTGGGACTGAAGCTTTCTTT.

The chain is built from TRBV4-3 and TRBJ2-7; 10 bases align to TRBD2. Trimming cost V 3 bases and J 6 bases; bases outside gene matches: 11. Looked up from germline, CDR1 is LGHNA and CDR2 is YSLEER. The CDR3 is made up of 16 amino acids. As DNA, the CDR3 is TGCGCCAGCAGCCATTCCCTAGCGGGAGCCCCGGGCGAGCAGTACTTC. It codes for CASSHSLAGAPGEQYF.

CDR3 in amino acids: CASGTGITYEQYF. CDR3 DNA: TGTGCCAGCGGGACAGGGATCACCTACGAGCAGTACTTC. The genes are TRBV19 and TRBJ2-7; 9 bases are a match to TRBD1. The germline V gene has CDR1 LNHDA and CDR2 SQIVND (reference sequence). The junction had 5 bases not matched to a gene; V was cut back by 9 bases and J by 2 bases. This CDR3 is 13 amino acids long.

The table lists this clone with a few counts. The chain combines TRBV15 with TRBJ1-4; D not resolved. This CDR3 comprises 13 residues. V lost 0 bases and J lost 4, with 3 bases in between. The V gene's germline CDR1 is LNHNV and CDR2 YYDKDF (reference sequence). Written as DNA, the CDR3 is TGTGCCACCAGCAGAGACCTTAATGAAAAACTGTTTTTT. This gives the protein CATSRDLNEKLFF.

This chain links TRBV20-1 with TRBJ2-7; TRBD2 matches 9 bases. The CDR3 has 15 residues. CDR1 DFQATT and CDR2 SNEGSKA come from the germline V gene (reference sequence). V lost 3 bases, J lost 3 bases, and 9 bases stayed unmatched. This CDR3 is CSASRGTSGYYEQYF. In DNA form, the CDR3 reads TGCAGTGCTAGTCGAGGTACTAGCGGGTACTACGAGCAGTACTTC.

The chain has TRBV7-2 and TRBJ1-4; D unresolved. Germline V gene data show CDR1 as SGHTA and CDR2 as FQGNSA. This CDR3 has 13 residues. The ends were cut back, 8 bases at V and 8 bases at J, with 15 bases in the middle. The CDR3 DNA is TGTGCCAGCGGAGTTAAGACGCGGGAAAAACTGTTTTTT. Encoded protein: CASGVKTREKLFF.

The V gene is TRBV25-1, the J gene TRBJ1-6; D unresolved. The V end lost 7 bases, the J end lost 10 bases, and 23 bases lay between the germline ends. In germline, CDR1 is MGHDK, CDR2 SYGVNS. The CDR3 is 16 residues long. The CDR3 nucleotides are TGTGCCAGCATTATACTGGATCGCGGGGTATCCTCACCCCTCCACTTT. Translating gives CASIILDRGVSSPLHF.

V and J are TRBV24-1 and TRBJ1-5, with D unclear. The CDR3 totals 14 residues. V was pared by 9 bases and J by 1 base, with 12 bases between. Germline CDR1 reads KGHDR; CDR2 reads SFDVKD. The CDR3 protein is CATALGGSNQPQHF. The CDR3 coding sequence is TGTGCCACCGCTTTGGGTGGAAGCAATCAGCCCCAGCATTTT.

The chain carries TRBV5-1 and TRBJ1-5; D may be TRBD1 (6 bases). Looked up from germline, CDR1 is SGHRS and CDR2 is YFSETQ. The CDR3 totals 13 residues. V lost 2 bases and J 4 bases, leaving 7 bases between the germline ends. The DNA of the CDR3 is TGCGCCAGCAGCTTTGACAGGAATCAGCCCCAGCATTTT. Its protein product is CASSFDRNQPQHF.

This chain joins TRBV20-1 and TRBJ2-2, with D possibly matching TRBD1 (6 bases). The V gene lost 3 bases and the J gene lost 6 bases, with 11 bases spanning the gap. The CDR3 is 13 residues long. Looked up from germline, CDR1 is DFQATT and CDR2 is SNEGSKA (reference sequence). CDR3 sequence: CSASMGASGELFF. The CDR3, as DNA: TGCAGTGCTAGTATGGGGGCCTCCGGGGAGCTGTTTTTT.